This entry lists 27 T cell receptor beta chains sequenced from one sample in a study of shared clonotypes between healthy human individuals. Method: immunoSEQ multiplex PCR; TCRdb's copy keeps in-frame clones and lacks some. The table shows roughly 1 million clones, with around 82% occurring only once. Sequenced material: memory CD4+ T cells from PBMCs. Subset: CD45RA-negative fraction. The receptors shown here come from a man between 18 and 29 years old in good health. Some clones in this sample may be carry-over from other donors' samples.

The chain uses TRBV30 and TRBJ2-5; D gene ambiguous. Germline assignment: CDR1 GTSNPN and CDR2 SVGIG (reference sequence). CDR3 size: 12 residues. Trimming left V 1 base short and J 5 bases short, with 8 bases between. As DNA, the CDR3 is TGTGCCTGGAGTGCTGAGCGTGAGACCCAGTACTTC. The encoded protein is CAWSAERETQYF.

This clone is a singleton in its sample. The V and J genes are TRBV5-1 and TRBJ2-7; D gene uncertain. Deletions cut 3 bases from V and 5 bases from J, with 15 bases between. The V gene's germline CDR1 is SGHRS and CDR2 YFSETQ. This CDR3 spans 14 amino acids. The CDR3 loop is CASSSGSGRNEQYF. CDR3 coding DNA: TGCGCCAGCAGCTCGGGCTCGGGCCGCAACGAGCAGTACTTC.

The chain combines TRBV28 with TRBJ1-6; D unclear. The V end was cut by 1 base, the J end by 11 bases, with 6 bases between. CDR1 is MDHEN, CDR2 SYDVKM, per germline. CDR3 length: 12 residues. CDR3 DNA sequence: TGTGCCAGCAGTTTATATCGGACACCCCTCCACTTT. It specifies CASSLYRTPLHF.

This chain uses TRBV19 with TRBJ2-7; TRBD2 agrees at 8 bases. The CDR3 consists of 18 residues. Germline-derived CDR1 and CDR2 are LNHDA and SQIVND (reference sequence). V was clipped by 3 bases and J by 2 bases; unmatched bases: 15. The CDR3 is CASSMLTRGRREAYEQYF. CDR3 DNA sequence: TGTGCCAGTAGTATGCTGACCCGGGGGCGGCGGGAGGCCTACGAGCAGTACTTC.

Details on this clone: The same CDR3 arises from other DNA sequences in this sample as well. CDR3 amino acids: CASSEGRNEQFF. The CDR3, as DNA: TGTGCCAGCAGTGAAGGTAGGAATGAGCAGTTCTTC. V usage is TRBV6-1 and J usage is TRBJ2-1, with D unresolved. The length of the CDR3 is 12 residues. Germline loops: CDR1 MNHNS, CDR2 SASEGT. The V end lost 1 base, the J end lost 7 bases, and 5 bases lay between the germline ends.

The chain carries TRBV7-2 and TRBJ2-1; the match to TRBD2 covers 14 bases. V trimming: 5 bases; J trimming: 8 bases; junction bases outside the gene matches: 11. From germline, CDR1 is SGHTA and CDR2 FQGNSA. This CDR3 contains 17 residues. The CDR3 loop is CASSRRGLAGARDEQFF. The CDR3 DNA follows: TGTGCCAGCAGCCGTCGGGGACTAGCGGGAGCCCGCGATGAGCAGTTCTTC.

The chain combines TRBV5-4 with TRBJ2-7; TRBD1 matches 7 bases. After removal of 2 bases from V and 1 base from J, the junction contained 9 bases not matched to a gene. The CDR3 runs to 16 residues. Germline values: CDR1 SGHNT, CDR2 YYREEE (reference sequence). The CDR3 here is CASSLTGAITSYEQYF. The DNA for the CDR3 is TGTGCCAGCAGCTTAACAGGGGCTATAACGTCCTACGAGCAGTACTTC.

Remarks on this clone: Being one base from a much bigger clone, this may be a read error. V is TRBV30 and J is TRBJ2-4; the D is unclear. The germline gives CDR1 GTSNPN, CDR2 SVGIG (reference sequence). The V end was cut by 2 bases, the J end by 6 bases, with 5 bases between. The CDR3 consists of 11 residues. CDR3 sequence reads: CAWSWANIQYF. The CDR3 region has the DNA TGTGCCTGGAGTTGGGCAAACATTCAGTACTTC. Full variable domain (rest looked up from reference TRBV30 and TRBJ2-4): SQTIHQWPATLVQPVGSPLSLECTVEGTSNPNLYWYRQAAGRGLQLLFYSVGIGQISSEVPQNLSASRPQDRQFILSSKKLLLSDSGFYLCAWSWANIQYFGAGTRLSVL.

As for this clone: The junction does not match germline at one end; this may be a read error. J is TRBJ2-2 and V is TRBV5-1, with TRBD2 matching over 14 bases. Germline V CDR1 and CDR2: SGHRS, YFSETQ. CDR3 length: 18 residues. CDR3 in DNA: TGCGCCAGCAGCCACCCCGGGACTAGCGGGAGACTCACCCGGGAGCTGTTTTTT. This codes for CASSHPGTSGRLTRELFF.

The chain combines TRBV18 with TRBJ2-7, with unresolved D. The V end was cut by 3 bases, the J end by 6 bases, with 12 bases between. Germline V gene data show CDR1 as KGHSH and CDR2 as LQKENI. CDR3 length equals 13 residues. CDR3 residues: CASSPDPVGEQYF. CDR3 sequence (DNA): TGTGCCAGCTCACCTGACCCCGTGGGCGAGCAGTACTTC.

The chain carries TRBV28 and TRBJ1-5, with a weak D call TRBD1 (5 bases). Germline values: CDR1 MDHEN, CDR2 SYDVKM. The CDR3 is 16 amino acids. The V end was cut by 3 bases, the J end by 11 bases, with 23 bases between. The DNA of the CDR3 is TGTGCCAGCAGTTTTTACCAGGGACGTGGGCCCTTGTCCCAGCATTTT. Protein: CASSFYQGRGPLSQHF.

This rearrangement joins TRBV5-4 to TRBJ2-3, with 7 bases lining up with TRBD1. The CDR3 has 15 amino acids. Germline V gene data show CDR1 as SGHNT and CDR2 as YYREEE (reference sequence). V was clipped by 0 bases and J by 2 bases; unmatched bases: 3. CDR3 protein: CASSLATGYTDTQYF. The CDR3 DNA sequence: TGTGCCAGCAGCTTGGCGACAGGGTACACAGATACGCAGTATTTT.

The chain combines TRBV6-1 with TRBJ1-5; D is possibly TRBD1 (5 bases). CDR1 and CDR2 (germline): MNHNS, SASEGT. The CDR3 is made up of 13 amino acids. V lost 5 bases, J lost 7 bases, and 12 bases lay in between. CDR3 amino acids: CASSSQEGQPQHF. The CDR3 DNA sequence: TGTGCCAGCAGTTCACAGGAGGGACAGCCCCAGCATTTT.

This clone showed up just once. V usage is TRBV23-1 and J usage is TRBJ2-1; the match to TRBD1 covers 8 bases. Being an ORF, TRBV23-1 has a function that is uncertain. With 9 bases clipped from V and 4 bases from J, the junction kept 5 bases outside the gene matches. There are 13 residues in the CDR3. CDR3 nucleotides: TGCGCCAGAGTGACAGGGGAATACAATGAGCAGTTCTTC. Translation gives CARVTGEYNEQFF.

This clone was seen only a few times. The chain links TRBV7-9 to TRBJ2-7, with D perhaps matching TRBD1 (6 bases). The CDR3 loop spans 16 amino acids. Trimming pared 3 bases from V and 4 bases from J, leaving 19 bases between. The germline CDR1 and CDR2 sequences are SEHNR and FQNEAQ (reference sequence). The DNA of the CDR3 is TGTGCCAGCAGCTTCTTCGGGGAAAAGGGGGAGTACGAGCAGTACTTC. Its protein product is CASSFFGEKGEYEQYF.

On this clone: Other DNA sequences in this specimen translate into the identical CDR3. V is TRBV5-6 and J is TRBJ1-5, with D possibly TRBD1 on 5 matching bases. The CDR3 extends over 13 amino acids. V shed 3 bases and J shed 7 bases, with 11 bases lying between them. Germline lookup yields CDR1 SGHDT and CDR2 YYEEEE. DNA for the CDR3: TGTGCCAGCAGCTCCCGTCGGGGCCAGCCCCAGCATTTT. As protein: CASSSRRGQPQHF.

The chain has TRBV29-1 and TRBJ2-7; TRBD2 agrees at 10 bases. There are 12 residues in the CDR3. Germline V lookup: CDR1 SQVTM, CDR2 ANQGSEA. Trimming took 4 bases from V and 7 from J; bases not matched to a gene: 4. The CDR3 spells CSVVAGGWEQYF. The CDR3 DNA reads TGCAGCGTTGTAGCGGGAGGCTGGGAGCAGTACTTC.

The sample holds one count of this clone. V and J are TRBV5-4 and TRBJ2-1, with 10 bases lining up with TRBD1. The CDR3 covers 16 residues. V was clipped by 0 bases and J by 7 bases; unmatched bases: 7. Per the germline V gene, CDR1 is SGHNT and CDR2 is YYREEE (reference sequence). Here the CDR3 DNA reads TGTGCCAGCAGCTTGGGGACAGGGGGTTACCTGAATGAGCAGTTCTTC. Residues: CASSLGTGGYLNEQFF.

V gene TRBV19 combines with J gene TRBJ2-7, with D uncertain. The germline V and J ends were trimmed by 3 bases and 3 bases, with 9 bases remaining between them. Per germline, CDR1 LNHDA and CDR2 SQIVND (reference sequence). This CDR3 is built from 13 residues. Here the CDR3 DNA reads TGTGCCAGTAGTATTTCGGGCAGCTACGAGCAGTACTTC. Residues: CASSISGSYEQYF.

The chain employs TRBV18 and TRBJ1-1; 10 nucleotides match TRBD1. The junction had 10 bases not matched to a gene; V was cut back by 6 bases and J by 0 bases. The CDR3 loop spans 17 amino acids. Germline V gene sequence: CDR1 KGHSH, CDR2 LQKENI. The CDR3 bases are TGTGCCAGCTCTCCCACGGGGACAGGGGCGATGAACACTGAAGCTTTCTTT. Protein product: CASSPTGTGAMNTEAFF.

The rearrangement uses TRBV18 and TRBJ2-2, with 7 bases fitting TRBD1. Germline-derived CDR1 and CDR2 are KGHSH and LQKENI. The CDR3 covers 16 residues. V was clipped by 6 bases and J by 5 bases; unmatched bases: 12. CDR3 loop: CASSQQSYRGTGELFF. In DNA, the CDR3 is TGTGCCAGCTCCCAACAAAGCTACAGGGGAACCGGGGAGCTGTTTTTT.

The chain combines TRBV2 with TRBJ2-7, with TRBD2 as a possible D gene (6 bases). Trimming left V 6 bases short and J 2 bases short, with 14 bases between. This CDR3 contains 14 residues. In germline, CDR1 is SNHLY, CDR2 FYNNEI. The DNA for the CDR3 is TGTGCCAGCAGCCCTCGACTAGGACCCTACGAGCAGTACTTC. Encoded protein: CASSPRLGPYEQYF.

This chain connects TRBV19 to TRBJ1-1; D gene unclear. Between the trimmed V and J ends, which lost 6 bases and 0 bases, there was a span of 11 bases. Germline CDR1 and CDR2: LNHDA and SQIVND (reference sequence). The CDR3 has 14 residues. The CDR3 DNA sequence: TGTGCCAGTAGAAGCCAAGCTGTGAACACTGAAGCTTTCTTT. This gives the protein CASRSQAVNTEAFF.

The CDR3 DNA is TGTGCCAGCTCACCTACGCTTAATCAGCCCCAGCATTTT. Translating it yields CASSPTLNQPQHF. J is TRBJ1-5 and V is TRBV18; D is undetermined. Looked up from germline, CDR1 is KGHSH and CDR2 is LQKENI. V was cut by 3 bases and J by 4 bases, with 7 bases left in between. The CDR3 has 13 residues.

This clone was recorded at least ten times. This chain links TRBV10-3 with TRBJ2-3; 7 nucleotides match TRBD2. This CDR3 has 15 amino acids. Germline lookup yields CDR1 ENHRY and CDR2 SYGVKD. J lost 0 bases, V lost 10 bases, and 10 bases had no gene match. The CDR3, as DNA: TGTGCCACCTCGGTGGGAGGGAGTAGCACAGATACGCAGTATTTT. Its protein product is CATSVGGSSTDTQYF.

The chain joins TRBV28 to TRBJ1-1, with D possibly being TRBD1 (6 bases). Looked up from germline, CDR1 is MDHEN and CDR2 is SYDVKM. The CDR3 has 13 amino acids. V was shortened by 7 bases and J by 5 bases, with 14 bases between the two germline ends. The chain's CDR3 is CASNQGMWTEAFF. The CDR3 nucleotides read TGTGCCAGCAACCAGGGGATGTGGACTGAAGCTTTCTTT.

V usage is TRBV15 and J usage is TRBJ1-5, with 10 bases aligning to TRBD1. CDR1 and CDR2 from the germline V gene are LNHNV and YYDKDF (reference sequence). V lost 7 bases and J lost 7; bases outside the gene matches: 7. This CDR3 contains 14 residues. The CDR3 region is CATKTGGAGQPQHF. The CDR3 coding sequence is TGTGCCACCAAGACAGGGGGCGCGGGACAGCCCCAGCATTTT.